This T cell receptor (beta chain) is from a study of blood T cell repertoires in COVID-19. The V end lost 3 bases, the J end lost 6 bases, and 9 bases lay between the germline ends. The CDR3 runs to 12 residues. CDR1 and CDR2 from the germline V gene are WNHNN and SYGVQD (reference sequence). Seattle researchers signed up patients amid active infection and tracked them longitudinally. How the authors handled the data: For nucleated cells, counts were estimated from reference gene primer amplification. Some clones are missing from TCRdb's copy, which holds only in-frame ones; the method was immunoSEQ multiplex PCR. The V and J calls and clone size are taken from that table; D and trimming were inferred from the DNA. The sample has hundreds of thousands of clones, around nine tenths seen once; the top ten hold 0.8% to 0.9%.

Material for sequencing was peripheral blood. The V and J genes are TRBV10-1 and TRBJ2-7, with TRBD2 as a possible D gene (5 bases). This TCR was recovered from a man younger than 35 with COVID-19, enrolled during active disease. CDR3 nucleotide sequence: TGCGCCAGCAGTGATGGAGGAAGCGAGCAGTACTTC. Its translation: CASSDGGSEQYF.